A selection of T cell receptor beta chains follows, all from one sample in a study of blood T cell repertoires in COVID-19. Clones were read by immunoSEQ multiplex PCR, and TCRdb kept only the in-frame ones, dropping some. The profile covers some 90,000 clones, with 90% appearing a single time and roughly 4% taken by the ten largest. Input material: peripheral blood. The receptors stem from a woman at least 80 years old with active or convalescent COVID-19. Both conserved end residues are part of each CDR3. The D gene is left open where the match is weak. Part of the rows lack a size; the others show once, few, many or a class for expanded clones.

clone size	D gene	V gene	J gene	CDR3 DNA	CDR3 protein
-	TRBD2	TRBV11-2	TRBJ2-7	TGTGCCAGCAGCTTAAGGGAGGCTACTAGCGGGAGTAGTTTCCACGAGCAGTACTTC	CASSLREATSGSSFHEQYF
-	TRBD1	TRBV19	TRBJ2-2	TGTGCCAGTGGGGAAACCGGGACAGCAAACACCGGGGAGCTGTTTTTT	CASGETGTANTGELFF
-	-	TRBV20-1	TRBJ2-7	TGCAGTGCTAGAGATTCGGACGAGCAGTACTTC	CSARDSDEQYF
-	TRBD2	TRBV28	TRBJ2-5	TGTGCCAGCAGTTTAGGAATAGCGGGAGGACAAGAGACCCAGTACTTC	CASSLGIAGGQETQYF
-	-	TRBV21-1	TRBJ2-5	TGTGCCAGCAGCAAAGGTCCCGGGAGGTGGCAAGAGACCCAGTACTTC	CASSKGPGRWQETQYF
once	TRBD2	TRBV5-1	TRBJ2-3	TGCGCCAGCAGCTTGGTTGTCGGGACTATCACAGATACGCAGTATTTT	CASSLVVGTITDTQYF
-	-	TRBV5-4	TRBJ2-5	TGTGCCAGCAGCCCCGCCCGGGGGATCGAGACCCAGTACTTC	CASSPARGIETQYF
-	-	TRBV2	TRBJ2-7	TGTGCCAGCAGCGGGATATCCTACGAGCAGTACTTC	CASSGISYEQYF
-	-	TRBV19	TRBJ2-7	TGTGCCAGTAGTATAGCAAAACGGTACTACGAGCAGTACTTC	CASSIAKRYYEQYF
once	-	TRBV6-5	TRBJ1-3	TGTGCCAGCAGAAGAGGATCCAACTCTGGAAACACCATATATTTT	CASRRGSNSGNTIYF
few	-	TRBV14	TRBJ1-2	TGTGCCAGCAGCCAAGAAGGGGGTGGCTACACCTTC	CASSQEGGGYTF
-	-	TRBV2	TRBJ1-6	TGTGCCAGCACCGGACAGTCGAGGGATTCACCCCTCCACTTT	CASTGQSRDSPLHF
-	-	TRBV7-2	TRBJ1-1	TGTGCCAGCAGCTTAGCAGGGGACACTGAAGCTTTCTTT	CASSLAGDTEAFF